This T cell receptor beta chain came from a study of shared clonotypes between healthy human individuals. Study-wide findings and caveats: The study found lower generation probabilities in non-shared clonotypes than in those shared by all four donors.

The table came from immunoSEQ multiplex PCR; TCRdb's copy has only in-frame clones and leaves some out. This sample has about 1.5 million clones, with under 99% found just once. About this clone: What it binds is unknown.

A CD45RA-negative memory subset and a CD45RA+ naive subset were separated from the CD4+ cells. The sample consisted of naive CD4+ T cells sorted from blood. Subset in this sample: CD45RA+ positively selected. This receptor was taken from a man in his thirties or forties in good health.

The CDR3 bases are TGTGCCAGCAGTGCAAGGGACAGCATTAACTATGGCTACACCTTC. Protein sequence: CASSARDSINYGYTF. J is TRBJ1-2 and V is TRBV2; 7 bases map to TRBD1. This CDR3 has 15 residues. Germline trimming cut 4 bases from V and 1 base from J; bases unmatched to any gene: 6. Germline CDR1 and CDR2: SNHLY and FYNNEI. Full variable domain (rest looked up from reference TRBV2 and TRBJ1-2): EPEVTQTPSHQVTQMGQEVILRCVPISNHLYFYWYRQILGQKVEFLVSFYNNEISEKSEIFDDQFSVERPDGSNFTLKIRSTKLEDSAMYFCASSARDSINYGYTFGSGTRLTVV.